This T cell receptor beta chain originates from a study of cytomegalovirus exposure and HLA in healthy donors. This PCR relied on a set of 60 Vbeta primers and 13 Jbeta primers. Using immunoSEQ multiplex PCR, the repertoire was profiled, and TCRdb retains in-frame clones only, with some absent. Found here are around 150,000 clones, 75% to 80% of them singletons; the top ten hold 11% to 15%. Trimming took 1 base from V and 4 from J, leaving 11 bases between them. CDR3 length: 15 residues. Germline lookup yields CDR1 SGHTA and CDR2 FQGNSA. Study-wide findings and caveats: Because they were indistinguishable, some V segments, including TRBV6-2 and TRBV6-3, were excluded.

This clone was seen a single time. Antigen specificity is unknown. The TCR originated in a man between 50 and 59 years old in good health and CMV-seropositive. The rearrangement joins TRBV7-2 to TRBJ1-3; possible D gene TRBD1, 6 bases. The source material was PBMCs. CDR3 nucleotide sequence: TGTGCCAGCAGCTTAGGTTCAGGGGTCGGAAACACCATATATTTT. Its translation: CASSLGSGVGNTIYF.